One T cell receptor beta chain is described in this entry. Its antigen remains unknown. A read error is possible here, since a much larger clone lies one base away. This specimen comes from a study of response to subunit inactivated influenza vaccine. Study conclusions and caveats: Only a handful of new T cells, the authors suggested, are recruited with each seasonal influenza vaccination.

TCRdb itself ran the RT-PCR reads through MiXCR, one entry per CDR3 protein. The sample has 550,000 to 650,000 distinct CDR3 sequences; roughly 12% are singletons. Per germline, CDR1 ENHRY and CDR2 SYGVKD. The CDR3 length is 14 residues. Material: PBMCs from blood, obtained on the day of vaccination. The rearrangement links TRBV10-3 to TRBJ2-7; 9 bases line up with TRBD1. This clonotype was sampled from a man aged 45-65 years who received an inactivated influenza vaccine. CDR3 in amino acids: CAISRDRVSYEQNF. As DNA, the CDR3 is TGTGCCATCAGCCGGGACAGGGTGTCCTACGAGCAGAACTTC.